The rows below give T cell receptor beta chains drawn from one sample of a study of blood T cell repertoires in COVID-19. Sequenced by immunoSEQ multiplex PCR; TCRdb stores in-frame clones only, minus some. The data hold 130,000 to 150,000 clones, with approximately 80% observed a single time. The specimen sequenced was peripheral blood. These receptors were taken from a man aged 55 to 70 with active or convalescent COVID-19. Each CDR3 is given with its conserved first and last residue. The D gene is left open where the match is weak. Clone size is shown for a subset of rows, as once, few, many or a class of expanded clone.

d_call,clone_size,j_call,v_call,cdr3_length,cdr3_nt,cdr3_aa
-,-,TRBJ1-4,TRBV12-2,17,TGTGCATCAAAAGGGGCAGGGTCGGCGGCAACTAATGAAAAACTGTTTTTT,CASKGAGSAATNEKLFF
-,-,TRBJ2-3,TRBV12-3/TRBV12-4,12,TGTGCCAGCAGTTTAAGTTTGAGTACGCAGTATTTT,CASSLSLSTQYF
-,once,TRBJ1-1,TRBV5-4,15,TGTGCCAGCAGCTTGGGCTCTCCGAGTGACACTGAAGCTTTCTTT,CASSLGSPSDTEAFF
-,-,TRBJ2-2,TRBV3-1/TRBV3-2,13,TGTGCCAGCAGCCAAGGGGGGGCCGGGGAGCTGTTTTTT,CASSQGGAGELFF
-,-,TRBJ2-7,TRBV11-2,14,TGTGCCAGCAGCTCGGACAGTAGCTCCTACGAGCAGTACTTC,CASSSDSSSYEQYF
TRBD1,-,TRBJ1-6,TRBV7-9,15,TGTGCCAGCAGCTCCGGGACAGGGAACAATTCACCCCTCCACTTT,CASSSGTGNNSPLHF
-,-,TRBJ1-1,TRBV10-3,14,TGTGCCATCAGTGAGTCGACGGGAAGCACTGAAGCTTTCTTT,CAISESTGSTEAFF
TRBD1,-,TRBJ2-7,TRBV3-1/TRBV3-2,15,TGTGCCAGCAGCCGAGGGACAGGCAAGGGCTACGAGCAGTACTTC,CASSRGTGKGYEQYF
-,-,TRBJ2-1,TRBV14,17,TGTGCCAGCAGCCAAGAGGTCGGCGGGCGTGCCTACAATGAGCAGTTCTTC,CASSQEVGGRAYNEQFF
TRBD2,-,TRBJ2-1,TRBV5-1,16,TGCGCCAGCAGCTTTGGAACTAGCGGCTCCTACAATGAGCAGTTCTTC,CASSFGTSGSYNEQFF
-,-,TRBJ1-6,TRBV6-4,18,TGTGCCAGCATCCTTAGGACAGTACTGCTTCCCTATAATTCACCCCTCCACTTT,CASILRTVLLPYNSPLHF